A selection of T cell receptor beta chains follows, all from one sample in a study of blood T cell repertoires in COVID-19. The data were produced by immunoSEQ multiplex PCR, yet TCRdb's version contains in-frame clones alone and is incomplete. The data show fewer than 110,000 clones, roughly 87% seen once. Material for sequencing was peripheral blood. These receptors came from an elderly woman in a cohort sampled during active COVID-19. Each CDR3 is given with its conserved first and last residue. The D gene is left open where the match is weak. Rows may omit the clone size; those that give it use once, few, many or a size class.

>-|TRBV18|TRBJ1-5|TRBD1
TGTGCCAGCTCACCACCGGGACAGGGGGCAGGTCAGCCCCAGCATTTT
CASSPPGQGAGQPQHF
>-|TRBV2|TRBJ2-1|TRBD1
TGTGCCAGCAGTGCCCTACAGGGGATTGGAACTGAGCAGTTCTTC
CASSALQGIGTEQFF
>-|TRBV24-1|TRBJ2-2|-
TGTGCCACGGGGCACCCCCCAGGAAGGAACACCGGGGAGCTGTTTTTT
CATGHPPGRNTGELFF
>once|TRBV19|TRBJ2-1|-
TGTGCCAGTAGAGAAGGGGTTCAATTCAATGAGCAGTTCTTC
CASREGVQFNEQFF
>-|TRBV12-3/TRBV12-4|TRBJ1-2|TRBD1
TGTGCCAGCAGACAGGGGACAGCAGCCCTCTTC
CASRQGTAALF
>-|TRBV11-3|TRBJ1-2|-
TGTGCCAGCAGCTTAGATCAGTCAGGGGATGGCTACACCTTC
CASSLDQSGDGYTF
>-|TRBV4-2|TRBJ2-2|-
TGTGCCAGCAGCCAAGTCACCGGGGGTATTGCGAACACCGGGGAGCTGTTTTTT
CASSQVTGGIANTGELFF
>few|TRBV20-1|TRBJ2-1|-
TGCAGTGCTAGGATAGCGCGACTGCAGTTCTTC
CSARIARLQFF
>-|TRBV5-4|TRBJ2-2|-
TGTGCCAGCAGCTTGGCCGGCGGGACAGCCACCGGGGAGCTGTTTTTT
CASSLAGGTATGELFF
>-|TRBV21-1|TRBJ2-7|-
TGTGCCAGCATCGCGTCACCCCGGGAGGGGAGCTACGAGCAGTACTTC
CASIASPREGSYEQYF
>-|TRBV3-1/TRBV3-2|TRBJ2-1|-
TGTGCCAGCAGCCAGGGGCAGGGGTCCTACAATGAGCAGTTCTTC
CASSQGQGSYNEQFF
>-|TRBV28|TRBJ2-1|TRBD2
TGTGCCAGCAGATTAGCGGGACCGGCTTCGAGGAATGAGCAGTTCTTC
CASRLAGPASRNEQFF
>-|TRBV4-2|TRBJ2-1|-
TGTGCCAGCAGCCAAGGTACGAACAGCCCCTACAATGAGCAGTTCTTC
CASSQGTNSPYNEQFF
>-|TRBV5-1|TRBJ1-3|-
TGCGCCAGCGCGCCGGAGGCCTCTGGAAACACCATATATTTT
CASAPEASGNTIYF
>-|TRBV29-1|TRBJ1-2|-
TGCAGCGTCGCCGGGACATGGACCTATGGCTACACCTTC
CSVAGTWTYGYTF
>many|TRBV7-9|TRBJ2-7|-
TGTGCCAGCAGCTTATTGTCTAGTAGCTACGAGCAGTACTTC
CASSLLSSSYEQYF